The subject of this entry is one T cell receptor beta chain. The repertoire was sequenced with immunoSEQ multiplex PCR; TCRdb's copy has only in-frame clones and lacks some. The sample carries about 380,000 clones, 87% recorded once. This sample was included in a study of blood T cell repertoires in COVID-19. Study background: From the United States, Italy and Spain came samples of acute and convalescent COVID-19. In each case, the material was cDNA or gDNA derived from T cells, B-cell-depleted T cells, or PBMCs.

The CDR3 totals 15 residues. The junction had 5 bases not matched to a gene; V was cut back by 5 bases and J by 1 base. Per the germline V gene, CDR1 is SGHTA and CDR2 is FQGNSA. Recruits, aged about 18 to 100 years, lived in 25 or so US areas. Resolution of symptoms, clearance, or two negative PCRs was present in recovered Cohort 3 donors. This TCR was recovered from a woman younger than 45 who had recovered from COVID-19. The sample was PBMCs or T cells enriched from blood (not recorded which). The gene calls are TRBV7-2 and TRBJ2-7; 10 bases are a match to TRBD2. This chain's CDR3 is CASSQGLATSYEQYF. In DNA, the CDR3 is TGTGCCAGCAGCCAGGGACTAGCGACTTCCTACGAGCAGTACTTC.